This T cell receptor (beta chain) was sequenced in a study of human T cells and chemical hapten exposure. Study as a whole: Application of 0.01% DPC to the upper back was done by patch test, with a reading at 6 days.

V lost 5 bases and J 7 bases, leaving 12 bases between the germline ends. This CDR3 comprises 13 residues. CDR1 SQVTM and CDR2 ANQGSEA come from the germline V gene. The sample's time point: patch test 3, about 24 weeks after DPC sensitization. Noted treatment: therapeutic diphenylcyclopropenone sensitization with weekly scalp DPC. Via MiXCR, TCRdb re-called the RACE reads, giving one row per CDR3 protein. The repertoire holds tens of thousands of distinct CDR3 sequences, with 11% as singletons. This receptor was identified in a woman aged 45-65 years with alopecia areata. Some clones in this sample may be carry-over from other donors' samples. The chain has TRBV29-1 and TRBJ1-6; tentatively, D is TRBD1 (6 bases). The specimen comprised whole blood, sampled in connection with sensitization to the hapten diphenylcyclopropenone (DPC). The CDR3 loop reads CSVKEGGNSPLHF. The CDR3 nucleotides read TGCAGCGTTAAGGAAGGGGGGAATTCACCCCTCCACTTT.